This T cell receptor (beta chain) was identified during a study of blood T cells in healthy people across ages. Individuals who donated were healthy Caucasians from Russia aged about 6 to 90. Each sample yielded at least 5 micrograms of PBMC total RNA. Primers used in a second PCR of about 7 to 12 cycles were a sample-barcoded 5' primer and a J-beta primer mix. MiXCR was run by TCRdb on the 5' RACE reads, yielding one entry per CDR3 protein. The sample shows approximately 1,700,000 distinct CDR3 sequences, 35% to 50% of them seen only once. The CDR3 has 13 amino acids. Germline CDR1 SQVTM, CDR2 ANQGSEA. V lost 2 bases and J lost 3, with 10 bases in between.

The clonotype comes from a human donor in good health. The rearrangement links TRBV29-1 to TRBJ2-5, with D perhaps TRBD2 (5 bases). What was sequenced was blood. CDR3 in amino acids: CSVEPSFEETQYF. The CDR3 DNA reads TGCAGCGTTGAACCTAGCTTCGAAGAGACCCAGTACTTC.